These 25 T cell receptor beta chains were sequenced from one sample in a study of cytomegalovirus exposure and HLA in healthy donors. PCR was performed using 60 Vbeta and 13 Jbeta primers. Sequenced by immunoSEQ multiplex PCR; TCRdb stores in-frame clones only, minus some. The sample contains roughly 61,000 clones, 80% of which appear only once. Sequencing was carried out using PBMCs. Receptor source: a male donor in good health and CMV-seronegative.

The rearrangement uses TRBV7-6 and TRBJ2-5; D uncertain. The J call may be wrong; the DNA end is better matched by TRBJ2-7. The length of the CDR3 is 14 residues. Germline lookup yields CDR1 SGHVS and CDR2 FNYEAQ. The CDR3 loop is CASSLDAVTYEQYF. The DNA for the CDR3 is TGTGCCAGCAGCTTAGATGCGGTAACCTACGAGCAGTACTTC.

In its sample, this clone was seen once. The V gene is TRBV18, the J gene TRBJ1-4, with 11 bases lining up with TRBD1. The CDR3 runs to 16 residues. CDR1 is KGHSH and CDR2 is LQKENI in the germline V gene. The V segment lost 4 bases and the J segment 6 bases; nucleotides outside the gene matches: 7. CDR3 sequence (DNA): TGTGCCAGCTCACTACGGGACAGGGGGATAGATGAAAAACTGTTTTTT. This gives the protein CASSLRDRGIDEKLFF. Full variable domain (remainder filled in from reference TRBV18 and TRBJ1-4): NAGVMQNPRHLVRRRGQEARLRCSPMKGHSHVYWYRQLPEEGLKFMVYLQKENIIDESGMPKERFSAEFPKEGPSILRIQQVVRGDSAAYFCASSLRDRGIDEKLFFGSGTQLSVL.

This clone was counted a few times. The V call is TRBV9, the J call TRBJ2-7; TRBD2 matches at 9 bases. The CDR3 has 15 residues. CDR1 is SGDLS and CDR2 is YYNGEE in the germline V gene. J lost 2 bases, V lost 0 bases, and 3 bases had no gene match. CDR3 sequence (DNA): TGTGCCAGCAGCGTAGGACTAGCGGAGACCTACGAGCAGTACTTC. This gives the protein CASSVGLAETYEQYF.

V gene TRBV2 combines with J gene TRBJ2-3; D gene unclear. The CDR3 is made up of 14 amino acids. The V end lost 1 base, the J end lost 0 bases, and 5 bases lay between the germline ends. CDR1 is SNHLY and CDR2 is FYNNEI in the germline V gene. Written as DNA, the CDR3 is TGTGCCAGCAGTGAAGGTCGGAGCACAGATACGCAGTATTTT. It is translated as CASSEGRSTDTQYF.

CDR3 sequence (DNA): TGCGCCAGCAGCTTGGCCCAGGGGGCTAAGAACACTGAAGCTTTCTTT. This gives the protein CASSLAQGAKNTEAFF. V and J are TRBV5-1 and TRBJ1-1; 8 nucleotides match TRBD1. The CDR3 is 16 amino acids. Per the germline V gene, CDR1 is SGHRS and CDR2 is YFSETQ. The V gene end was trimmed by 0 bases and the J gene end by 1 base; junction bases not matched to a gene: 5.

Points on this clone: Its ends do not fully match the called genes, so a read error is possible. This sample also contains other DNA sequences that code for the same CDR3. The chain employs TRBV6-5 and TRBJ1-2; D gene ambiguous. Germline V gives CDR1 MNHEY, CDR2 SVGAGI. This CDR3 region has 14 residues. The CDR3 here is CASSYSVFRDGYTF. For the CDR3, the DNA is TGTGCCAGCAGTTACTCGGTCTTTCGGGATGGCTACACTTTC.

This clone was seen only once. The chain is built from TRBV7-9 and TRBJ1-1, with unresolved D. Germline V lookup: CDR1 SEHNR, CDR2 FQNEAQ (reference sequence). V was cut by 0 bases and J by 1 base, with 6 bases left in between. The CDR3 has 14 amino acids. CDR3 loop: CASSLAAQNTEAFF. DNA of the CDR3: TGTGCCAGCAGCTTAGCGGCACAGAACACTGAAGCTTTCTTT.

The J gene is TRBJ1-4, the V gene TRBV15; D not resolved. Trimming took 0 bases from V and 5 from J, leaving 10 bases between them. In germline, CDR1 is LNHNV, CDR2 YYDKDF (reference sequence). This CDR3 contains 15 residues. The CDR3 region has the DNA TGTGCCACCAGCAGAGATCCCGGCAGGAATGAAAAACTGTTTTTT. This sequence encodes CATSRDPGRNEKLFF.

This sequence joins TRBV6-5 and TRBJ2-6; D perhaps matches TRBD2 (6 bases). Germline V gives CDR1 MNHEY, CDR2 SVGAGI. Trimming cost V 2 bases and J 4 bases, with 12 bases left between them. This CDR3 contains 16 residues. The CDR3, as DNA: TGTGCCAGCAGTTACGCTGGAGGGCTCGGGGCCAACGTCCTGACTTTC. This translates into CASSYAGGLGANVLTF.

V is TRBV5-1 and J is TRBJ1-1; D might be TRBD1 (6 bases). Germline V gives CDR1 SGHRS, CDR2 YFSETQ. The CDR3 totals 14 residues. With 4 bases removed from V and 4 bases from J, the gap between germline ends came to 14 bases. The CDR3 DNA sequence: TGCGCCAGCAGCACTACAGGGCAGGGCACTGAAGCTTTCTTT. It encodes CASSTTGQGTEAFF.

The CDR3 loop is CASSPGTGGGYGYTF. CDR3 bases: TGTGCCAGCAGCCCAGGGACAGGGGGCGGCTATGGCTACACCTTC. The chain uses TRBV9 and TRBJ1-2, with 12 bases fitting TRBD1. The trim removed 4 bases at V and 4 bases at J, leaving 5 bases unmatched. CDR1 SGDLS and CDR2 YYNGEE come from the germline V gene. The CDR3 has 15 amino acids. The variable domain in full, with the rest retrieved from reference TRBV9 and TRBJ1-2, is DSGVTQTPKHLITATGQRVTLRCSPRSGDLSVYWYQQSLDQGLQFLIQYYNGEERAKGNILERFSAQQFPDLHSELNLSSLELGDSALYFCASSPGTGGGYGYTFGSGTRLTVV.

The chain is built from TRBV10-3 and TRBJ1-2; 8 bases map to TRBD1. CDR1 is ENHRY, CDR2 SYGVKD, per germline. V was pared by 4 bases and J by 0 bases, with 13 bases of the junction left unmatched. The CDR3 totals 18 residues. This CDR3 is CAISGGPLRTGPNYGYTF. CDR3 bases: TGTGCCATCAGTGGTGGCCCATTAAGGACAGGGCCTAACTATGGCTACACCTTC.

This clone occurred once. The CDR3 coding sequence is TGTGCCAGCAGCCAAGATGTCGGGGGCTATGGCTACACCTTC. Translating it yields CASSQDVGGYGYTF. J is TRBJ1-2 and V is TRBV14; tentatively, D is TRBD1 (5 bases). The CDR3 runs 14 residues. Germline assignment: CDR1 SGHDN and CDR2 FVKESK. V gave up 0 bases and J gave up 4 bases, with 9 bases separating them.

The J gene is TRBJ2-2, the V gene TRBV5-1; D ambiguous. V was clipped by 1 base and J by 2 bases, with 6 bases between them. The V gene's germline CDR1 is SGHRS and CDR2 YFSETQ. The CDR3 length is 14 residues. CDR3 loop: CASSLLDNTGELFF. DNA for the CDR3: TGCGCCAGCAGCTTGTTAGATAACACCGGGGAGCTGTTTTTT.

The chain joins TRBV11-2 to TRBJ2-1, with D perhaps matching TRBD2 (5 bases). From germline, CDR1 is SGHAT and CDR2 FQNNGV. The CDR3 covers 15 residues. V was cut by 0 bases and J by 3 bases, with 9 bases left in between. CDR3 loop: CASSLDRGNYNEQFF. CDR3 coding DNA: TGTGCCAGCAGCTTAGATCGAGGGAACTACAATGAGCAGTTCTTC.

The J gene is TRBJ2-2, the V gene TRBV19, with a possible D match to TRBD2 (6 bases). CDR3 length: 12 residues. CDR1 and CDR2 (germline): LNHDA, SQIVND (reference sequence). Trimming removed 8 bases at V and 8 bases at J, with 12 bases between. The CDR3 DNA reads as TGTGCCAGTTCTGGAGGGTGGGGGGAGCTGTTTTTT. Protein product: CASSGGWGELFF.

The count of this clone is one. The J gene is TRBJ2-7, the V gene TRBV7-9, with 9 bases lining up with TRBD1. Germline V lookup: CDR1 SEHNR, CDR2 FQNEAQ (reference sequence). The CDR3 is made up of 16 amino acids. The trim removed 5 bases at V and 2 bases at J, leaving 10 bases unmatched. This chain's CDR3 is CASSPTSGQGTYEQYF. DNA of the CDR3: TGTGCCAGCAGCCCGACTTCGGGACAGGGTACCTACGAGCAGTACTTC.

The chain is built from TRBV2 and TRBJ1-2; D is unclear. The V end was cut by 1 base, the J end by 1 base, with 19 bases between. From germline, CDR1 is SNHLY and CDR2 FYNNEI. The length of the CDR3 is 18 residues. CDR3 in DNA: TGTGCCAGCAGTGAAGGACTACAGAGTTCTCTATTTAACTATGGCTACACCTTC. Its translation: CASSEGLQSSLFNYGYTF.

Regarding this clone: In the same sample, other DNA sequences code for this CDR3. CDR3 protein: CASSLARELTEAFF. The DNA of the CDR3 is TGTGCCAGCAGCTTAGCGCGAGAGTTAACTGAAGCTTTCTTT. V usage is TRBV7-9 and J usage is TRBJ1-1; the D is unclear. V lost 0 bases, J lost 5 bases, and 10 bases lay in between. The germline gives CDR1 SEHNR, CDR2 FQNEAQ (reference sequence). The CDR3 extends over 14 amino acids.

This clone has a single count. The chain has TRBV7-3 and TRBJ2-1; maybe TRBD2 (5 bases). Germline assignment: CDR1 SGHTA and CDR2 FQGTGA. The CDR3 runs to 15 residues. V lost 0 bases and J lost 2, with 8 bases in between. CDR3 sequence: CASSLTAGTYNEQFF. DNA of the CDR3: TGTGCCAGCAGCTTAACGGCCGGGACCTACAATGAGCAGTTCTTC.

As for this clone: At one of its ends the junction is not consistent with the germline gene, which may arise from a read error. V gene TRBV14 combines with J gene TRBJ1-2, with a weak D call TRBD1 (5 bases). The germline gives CDR1 SGHDN, CDR2 FVKESK. The CDR3 is 13 amino acids. CDR3: CAGSQDDSYGYTF. In nucleotides, the CDR3 is TGTGCCGGCAGCCAAGATGACAGCTATGGCTACACCTTC.

The genes are TRBV5-1 and TRBJ2-5; D is possibly TRBD2 (6 bases). V was trimmed by 3 bases and J by 5 bases, leaving 14 bases between them. The CDR3 covers 14 residues. Germline loops: CDR1 SGHRS, CDR2 YFSETQ. CDR3 protein: CASSSPTGAETQYF. As DNA, the CDR3 is TGCGCCAGCAGCTCTCCGACGGGAGCGGAGACCCAGTACTTC.

This clone occurred a few times. The V call is TRBV2, the J call TRBJ1-5; the match to TRBD1 covers 8 bases. V lost 2 bases to trimming and J lost 3 bases; unmatched junction nucleotides: 9. The CDR3 has 17 residues. Germline V gives CDR1 SNHLY, CDR2 FYNNEI. Here the CDR3 reads CASSERGGQDPNQPQHF. CDR3 in DNA: TGTGCCAGCAGTGAACGCGGGGGACAGGACCCCAATCAGCCCCAGCATTTT.

The V gene is TRBV6-5, the J gene TRBJ1-1; possible D gene TRBD1, 5 bases. Germline V gene sequence: CDR1 MNHEY, CDR2 SVGAGI. V lost 2 bases to trimming and J lost 1 base, with 14 bases between them. The CDR3 is 16 residues long. The CDR3 DNA reads TGTGCCAGCAGTTACGGCGAACAGGTTTGGAACACTGAAGCTTTCTTT. It translates to CASSYGEQVWNTEAFF.

The J gene is TRBJ2-7, the V gene TRBV14; D remains unclear. Per the germline V gene, CDR1 is SGHDN and CDR2 is FVKESK. The CDR3 has 12 residues. V lost 4 bases and J lost 6, with 10 bases in between. The CDR3 DNA follows: TGTGCCAGCAGCCTCTTGCTGGCCGAGCAGTACTTC. Its protein product is CASSLLLAEQYF.